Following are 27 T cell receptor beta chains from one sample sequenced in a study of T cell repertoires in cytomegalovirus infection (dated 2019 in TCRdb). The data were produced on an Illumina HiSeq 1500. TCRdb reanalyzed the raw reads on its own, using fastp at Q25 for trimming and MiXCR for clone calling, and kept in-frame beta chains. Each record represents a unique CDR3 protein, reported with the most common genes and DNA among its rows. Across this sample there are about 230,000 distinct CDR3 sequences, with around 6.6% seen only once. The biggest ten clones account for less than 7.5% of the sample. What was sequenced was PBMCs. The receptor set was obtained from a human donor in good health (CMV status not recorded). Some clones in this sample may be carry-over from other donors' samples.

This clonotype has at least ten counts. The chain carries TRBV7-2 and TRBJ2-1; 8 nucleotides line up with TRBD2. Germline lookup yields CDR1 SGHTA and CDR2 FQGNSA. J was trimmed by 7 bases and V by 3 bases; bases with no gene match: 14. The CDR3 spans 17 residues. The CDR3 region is CASSFRGGHLRKNEQFF. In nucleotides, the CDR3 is TGTGCCAGCAGCTTCCGGGGGGGCCATCTCAGAAAAAATGAGCAGTTCTTC.

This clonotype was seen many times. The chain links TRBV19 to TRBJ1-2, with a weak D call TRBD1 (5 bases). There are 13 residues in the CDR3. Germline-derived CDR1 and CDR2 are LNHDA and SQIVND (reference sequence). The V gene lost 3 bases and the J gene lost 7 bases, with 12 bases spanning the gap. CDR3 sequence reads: CASSIGTEGGYTF. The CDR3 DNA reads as TGTGCCAGTAGTATCGGGACGGAGGGTGGCTACACCTTC.

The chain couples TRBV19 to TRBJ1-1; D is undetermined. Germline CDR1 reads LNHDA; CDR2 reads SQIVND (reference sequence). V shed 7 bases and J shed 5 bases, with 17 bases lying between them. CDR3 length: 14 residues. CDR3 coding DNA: TGTGCCAGTACCATCCGGACGGGTGGGACTGAAGCTTTCTTT. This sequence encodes CASTIRTGGTEAFF.

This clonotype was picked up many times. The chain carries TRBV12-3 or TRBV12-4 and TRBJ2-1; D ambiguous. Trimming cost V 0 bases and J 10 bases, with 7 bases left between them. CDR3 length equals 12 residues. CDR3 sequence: CASSLAMVEQFF. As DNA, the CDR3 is TGTGCCAGCAGTTTAGCGATGGTCGAGCAGTTCTTC.

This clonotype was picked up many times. The CDR3 is CASQAYSNQPQHF. The CDR3, as DNA: TGTGCCAGCCAAGCTTATAGCAATCAGCCCCAGCATTTT. The chain combines TRBV6-2 or TRBV6-3 with TRBJ1-5, with no clear D. There are 13 residues in the CDR3. Trimming took off 8 bases at V and 0 bases at J, with 8 bases between the two ends. Per the germline V gene, CDR1 is MNHEY and CDR2 is SVGEGT.

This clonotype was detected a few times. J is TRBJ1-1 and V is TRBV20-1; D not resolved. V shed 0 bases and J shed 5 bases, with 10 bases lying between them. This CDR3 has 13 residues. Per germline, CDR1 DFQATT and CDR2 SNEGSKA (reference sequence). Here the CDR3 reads CSARDRTSTEAFF. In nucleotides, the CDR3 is TGCAGTGCTAGAGATCGAACGTCGACTGAAGCTTTCTTT.

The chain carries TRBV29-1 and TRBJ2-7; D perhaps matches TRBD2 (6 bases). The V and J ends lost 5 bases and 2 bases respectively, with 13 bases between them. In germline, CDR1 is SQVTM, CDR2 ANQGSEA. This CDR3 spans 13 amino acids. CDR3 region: CSVSAGSAYEQYF. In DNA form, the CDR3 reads TGCAGCGTTTCAGCCGGGAGCGCCTACGAGCAGTACTTC.

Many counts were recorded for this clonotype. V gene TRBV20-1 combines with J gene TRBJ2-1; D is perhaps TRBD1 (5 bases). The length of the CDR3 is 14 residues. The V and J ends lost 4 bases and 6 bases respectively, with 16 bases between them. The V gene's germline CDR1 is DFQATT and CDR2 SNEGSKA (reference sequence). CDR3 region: CSATDSTTPNEQFF. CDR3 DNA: TGCAGTGCTACCGACAGTACCACTCCCAATGAGCAGTTCTTC.

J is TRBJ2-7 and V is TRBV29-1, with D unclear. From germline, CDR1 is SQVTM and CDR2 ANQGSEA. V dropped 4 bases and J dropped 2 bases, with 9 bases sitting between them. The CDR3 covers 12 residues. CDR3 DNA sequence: TGCAGCGTTGGAACCGAACCCTACGAGCAGTACTTC. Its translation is CSVGTEPYEQYF.

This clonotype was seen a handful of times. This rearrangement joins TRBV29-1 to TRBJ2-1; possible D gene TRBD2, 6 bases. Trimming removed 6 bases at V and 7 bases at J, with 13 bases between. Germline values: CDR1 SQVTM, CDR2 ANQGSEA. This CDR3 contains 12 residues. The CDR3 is CSVPLAGNEQFF. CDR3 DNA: TGCAGCGTCCCCCTCGCGGGGAATGAGCAGTTCTTC.

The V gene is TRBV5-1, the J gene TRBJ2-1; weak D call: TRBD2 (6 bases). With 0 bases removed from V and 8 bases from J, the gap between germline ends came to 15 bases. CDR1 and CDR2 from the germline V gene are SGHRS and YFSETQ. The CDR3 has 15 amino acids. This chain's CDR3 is CASSLVAGTRDEQFF. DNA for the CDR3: TGCGCCAGCAGCTTGGTTGCGGGGACCCGGGATGAGCAGTTCTTC.

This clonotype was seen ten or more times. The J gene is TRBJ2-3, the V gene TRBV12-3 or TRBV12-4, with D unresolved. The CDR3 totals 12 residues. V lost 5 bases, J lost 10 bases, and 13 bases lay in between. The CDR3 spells CASSKAATAQYF. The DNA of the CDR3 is TGTGCCAGCAGTAAGGCAGCCACAGCGCAGTATTTT.

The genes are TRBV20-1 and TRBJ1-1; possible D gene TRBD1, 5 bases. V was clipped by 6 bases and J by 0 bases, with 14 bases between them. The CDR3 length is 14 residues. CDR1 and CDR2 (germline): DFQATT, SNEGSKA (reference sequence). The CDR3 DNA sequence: TGCAGTGCGGACGCGGGACTTATGAACACTGAAGCTTTCTTT. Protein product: CSADAGLMNTEAFF.

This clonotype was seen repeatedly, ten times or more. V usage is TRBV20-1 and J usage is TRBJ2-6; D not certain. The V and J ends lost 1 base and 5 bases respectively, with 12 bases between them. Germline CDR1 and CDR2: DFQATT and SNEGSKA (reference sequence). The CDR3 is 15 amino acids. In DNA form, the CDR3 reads TGCAGTGCTAGAGCCTCCGGTTATCGGGCCAACGTCCTGACTTTC. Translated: CSARASGYRANVLTF.

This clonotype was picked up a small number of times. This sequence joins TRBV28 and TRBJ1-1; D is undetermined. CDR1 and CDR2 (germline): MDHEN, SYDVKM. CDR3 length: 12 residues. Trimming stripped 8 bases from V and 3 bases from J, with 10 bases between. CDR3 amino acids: CASGRGYTEAFF. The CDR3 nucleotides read TGTGCCAGCGGCCGGGGATACACTGAAGCTTTCTTT.

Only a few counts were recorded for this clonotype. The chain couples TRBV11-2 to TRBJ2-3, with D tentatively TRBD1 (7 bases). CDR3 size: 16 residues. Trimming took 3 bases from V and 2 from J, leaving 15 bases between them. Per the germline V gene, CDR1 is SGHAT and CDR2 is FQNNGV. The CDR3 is CASSFFGGTDTDTQYF. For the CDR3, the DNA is TGTGCCAGCAGCTTTTTTGGCGGGACAGACACAGATACGCAGTATTTT.

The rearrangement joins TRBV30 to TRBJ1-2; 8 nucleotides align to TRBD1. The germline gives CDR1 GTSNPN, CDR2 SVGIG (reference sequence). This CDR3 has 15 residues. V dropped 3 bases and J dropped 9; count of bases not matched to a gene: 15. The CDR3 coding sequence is TGTGCCTGGAGGCGCCCGAACCGGGACAGGAGTCGCTACACCTTC. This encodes CAWRRPNRDRSRYTF.

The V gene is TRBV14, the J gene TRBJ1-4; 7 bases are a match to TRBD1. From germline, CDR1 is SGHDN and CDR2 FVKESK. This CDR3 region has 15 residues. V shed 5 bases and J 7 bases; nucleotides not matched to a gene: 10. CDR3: CASSYYRGLREKLFF. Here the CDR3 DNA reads TGTGCCAGCAGCTACTACAGGGGACTTCGTGAAAAACTGTTTTTT.

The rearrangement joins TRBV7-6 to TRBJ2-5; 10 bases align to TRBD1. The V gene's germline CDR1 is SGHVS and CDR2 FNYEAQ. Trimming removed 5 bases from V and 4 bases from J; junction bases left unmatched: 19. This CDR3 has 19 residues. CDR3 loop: CASSPTTQQTGGAGETQYF. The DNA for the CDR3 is TGTGCCAGCAGCCCCACAACACAACAGACAGGGGGCGCAGGAGAGACCCAGTACTTC.

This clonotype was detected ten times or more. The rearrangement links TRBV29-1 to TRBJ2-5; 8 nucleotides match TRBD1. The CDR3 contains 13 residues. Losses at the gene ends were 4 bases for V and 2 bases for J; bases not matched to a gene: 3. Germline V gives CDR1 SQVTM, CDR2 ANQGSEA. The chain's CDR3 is CSVARGPQETQYF. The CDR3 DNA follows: TGCAGCGTTGCCAGGGGGCCGCAAGAGACCCAGTACTTC. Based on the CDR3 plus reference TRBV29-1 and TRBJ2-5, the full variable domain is SAVISQKPSRDICQRGTSLTIQCQVDSQVTMMFWYRQQPGQSLTLIATANQGSEATYESGFVIDKFPISRPNLTFSTLTVSNMSPEDSSIYLCSVARGPQETQYFGPGTRLLVL.

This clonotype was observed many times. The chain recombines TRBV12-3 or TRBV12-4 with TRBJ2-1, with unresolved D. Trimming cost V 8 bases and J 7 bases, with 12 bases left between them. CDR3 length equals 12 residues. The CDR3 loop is CASDAGRNEQFF. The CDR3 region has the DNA TGTGCCAGCGATGCTGGCAGGAATGAGCAGTTCTTC.

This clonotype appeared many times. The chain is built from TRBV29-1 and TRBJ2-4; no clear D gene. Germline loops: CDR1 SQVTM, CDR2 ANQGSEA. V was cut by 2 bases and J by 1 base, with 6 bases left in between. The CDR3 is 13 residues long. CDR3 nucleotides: TGCAGCGTTGAACTCCTGGCCAAAAACATTCAGTACTTC. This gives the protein CSVELLAKNIQYF.

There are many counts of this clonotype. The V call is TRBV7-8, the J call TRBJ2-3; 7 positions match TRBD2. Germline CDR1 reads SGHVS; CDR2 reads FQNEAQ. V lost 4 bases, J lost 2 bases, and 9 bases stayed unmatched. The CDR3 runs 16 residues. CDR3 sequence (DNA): TGTGCCAGCAGCTCCGAGCGGGGCCCTTTCACAGATACGCAGTATTTT. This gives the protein CASSSERGPFTDTQYF.

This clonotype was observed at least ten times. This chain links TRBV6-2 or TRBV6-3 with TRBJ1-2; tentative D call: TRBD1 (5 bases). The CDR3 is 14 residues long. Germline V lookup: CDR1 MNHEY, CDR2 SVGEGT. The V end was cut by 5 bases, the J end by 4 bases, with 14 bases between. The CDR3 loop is CASSLRARAYGYTF. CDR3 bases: TGTGCCAGCAGTCTCCGGGCCAGGGCCTATGGCTACACCTTC.

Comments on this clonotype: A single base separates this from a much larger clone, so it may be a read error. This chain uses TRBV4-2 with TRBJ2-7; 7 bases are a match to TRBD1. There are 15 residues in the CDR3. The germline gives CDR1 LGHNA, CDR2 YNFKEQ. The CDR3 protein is CASSQEPGTVYEQCF. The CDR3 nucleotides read TGTGCCAGCAGCCAGGAACCCGGGACAGTCTACGAGCAGTGCTTC.

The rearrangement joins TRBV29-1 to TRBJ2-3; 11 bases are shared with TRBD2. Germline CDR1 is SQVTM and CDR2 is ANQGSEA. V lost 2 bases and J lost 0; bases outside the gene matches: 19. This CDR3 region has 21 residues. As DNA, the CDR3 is TGCAGCGTTGAATCTAGGCTGTCTAGCGGGGGGCAACCGGCTAGCACAGATACGCAGTATTTT. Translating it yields CSVESRLSSGGQPASTDTQYF.

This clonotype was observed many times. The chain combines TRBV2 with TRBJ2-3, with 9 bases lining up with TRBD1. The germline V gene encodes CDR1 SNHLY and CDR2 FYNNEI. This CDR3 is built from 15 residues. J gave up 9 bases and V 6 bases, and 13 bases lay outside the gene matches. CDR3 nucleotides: TGTGCCAGCAGCGGTGGGGACAGGGTGCATCAGACGCAGTATTTT. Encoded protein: CASSGGDRVHQTQYF.